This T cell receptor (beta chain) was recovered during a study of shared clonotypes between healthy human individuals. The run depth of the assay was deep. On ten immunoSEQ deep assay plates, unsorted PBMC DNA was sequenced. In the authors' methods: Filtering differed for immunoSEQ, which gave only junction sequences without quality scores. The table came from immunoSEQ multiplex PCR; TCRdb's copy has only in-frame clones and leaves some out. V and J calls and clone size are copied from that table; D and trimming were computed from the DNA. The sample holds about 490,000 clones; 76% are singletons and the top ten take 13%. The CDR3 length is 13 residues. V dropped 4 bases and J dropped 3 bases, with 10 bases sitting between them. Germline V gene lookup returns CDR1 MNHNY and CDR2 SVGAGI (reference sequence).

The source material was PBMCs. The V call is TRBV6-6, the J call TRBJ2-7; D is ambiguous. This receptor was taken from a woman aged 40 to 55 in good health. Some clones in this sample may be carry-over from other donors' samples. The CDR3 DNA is TGTGCCAGCAGTTCCGACTCGAACTACGAGCAGTACTTC. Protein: CASSSDSNYEQYF.